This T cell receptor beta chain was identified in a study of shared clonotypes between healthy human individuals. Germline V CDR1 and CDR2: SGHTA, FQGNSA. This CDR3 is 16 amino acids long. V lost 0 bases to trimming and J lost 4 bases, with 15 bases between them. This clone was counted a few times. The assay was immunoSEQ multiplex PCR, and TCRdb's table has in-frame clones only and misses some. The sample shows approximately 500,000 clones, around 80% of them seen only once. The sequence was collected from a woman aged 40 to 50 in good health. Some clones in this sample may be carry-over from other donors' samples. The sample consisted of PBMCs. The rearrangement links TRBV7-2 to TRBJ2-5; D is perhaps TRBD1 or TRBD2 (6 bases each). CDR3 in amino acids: CASSLAGGGTPETQYF. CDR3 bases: TGTGCCAGCAGCTTAGCGGGGGGCGGGACACCAGAGACCCAGTACTTC.